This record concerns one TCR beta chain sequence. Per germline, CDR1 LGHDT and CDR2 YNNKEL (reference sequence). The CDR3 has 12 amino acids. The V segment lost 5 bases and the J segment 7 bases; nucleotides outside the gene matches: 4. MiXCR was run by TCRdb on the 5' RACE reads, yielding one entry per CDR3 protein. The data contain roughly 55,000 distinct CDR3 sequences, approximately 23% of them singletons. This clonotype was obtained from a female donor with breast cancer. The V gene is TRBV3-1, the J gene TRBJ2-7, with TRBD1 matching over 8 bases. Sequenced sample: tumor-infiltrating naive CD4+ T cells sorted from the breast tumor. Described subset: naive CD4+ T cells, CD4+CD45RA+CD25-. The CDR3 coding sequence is TGTGCCAGCAGCGACAGGGGTTGGGAGCAGTACTTC. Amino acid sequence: CASSDRGWEQYF.